Below, 21 T cell receptor beta chains from the same sample are listed, as sequenced in a study of a mutant IDH1 vaccine in newly diagnosed glioma. The time point was: week 35, safety follow-up. Every vaccination contained 300 ug of the mutant IDH1 20-mer peptide and was paired with topical imiquimod. Using immunoSEQ multiplex PCR, the repertoire was profiled, and TCRdb retains in-frame clones only, with some absent. Of about 65,000 clones in the sample, 80% to 90% were seen once. Their target antigens are unknown. This material consisted of PBMCs, taken from a glioma patient whose treatment included an IDH1 peptide vaccine. These receptors all stem from a man aged 35 to 55 with glioma.

The V call is TRBV11-2, the J call TRBJ2-2; D is perhaps TRBD1 or TRBD2 (6 bases each). CDR3 size: 16 residues. Germline V gives CDR1 SGHAT, CDR2 FQNNGV. V dropped 6 bases and J dropped 3 bases, with 17 bases sitting between them. This chain's CDR3 is CASSPIRGPDTGELFF. The CDR3 bases are TGTGCCAGCAGTCCTATCCGGGGGCCCGACACCGGGGAGCTGTTTTTT. The variable domain in full, completed from reference TRBV11-2 and TRBJ2-2, reads EAGVAQSPRYKIIEKRQSVAFWCNPISGHATLYWYQQILGQGPKLLIQFQNNGVVDDSQLPKDRFSAERLKGVDSTLKIQPAKLEDSAVYLCASSPIRGPDTGELFFGEGSRLTVL.

This clone appeared a few times. The rearrangement links TRBV29-1 to TRBJ1-2; no definite D call. This CDR3 comprises 12 residues. V was pared by 6 bases and J by 4 bases, with 12 bases between. The germline CDR1 and CDR2 sequences are SQVTM and ANQGSEA. The DNA for the CDR3 is TGCAGCGTCGGCGGGTCCAGCTATGGCTACACCTTC. It is translated as CSVGGSSYGYTF.

The CDR3 is CASSEPGRGREGEQFF. The CDR3 DNA is TGTGCCAGCAGTGAACCGGGCAGGGGGCGGGAGGGTGAGCAGTTCTTC. The J gene is TRBJ2-1, the V gene TRBV6-1; D is perhaps TRBD2 (9 bases). Germline values: CDR1 MNHNS, CDR2 SASEGT. Trimming left V 2 bases short and J 9 bases short, with 20 bases between. The CDR3 runs to 16 residues.

This chain connects TRBV19 to TRBJ1-5; 7 bases are shared with TRBD1. Germline V CDR1 and CDR2: LNHDA, SQIVND (reference sequence). This CDR3 contains 14 residues. With V trimmed by 6 bases and J by 5 bases, 7 bases remained unmatched. As DNA, the CDR3 is TGTGCCAGTAGAGACACAGGGGTTTATCAGCCCCAGCATTTT. This encodes CASRDTGVYQPQHF.

The chain has TRBV10-2 and TRBJ1-1, with TRBD1 matching 7 bases. Germline V gene data show CDR1 as WSHSY and CDR2 as SAAADI. The CDR3 runs to 14 residues. After removal of 6 bases from V and 0 bases from J, the junction contained 4 bases not matched to a gene. DNA of the CDR3: TGCGCCAGCAGAGTAAGGGGGCTGAACACTGAAGCTTTCTTT. Residues: CASRVRGLNTEAFF.

The chain links TRBV5-4 to TRBJ1-1; no clear D gene. The CDR3 consists of 14 residues. V lost 4 bases and J 4 bases, leaving 14 bases between the germline ends. The V gene's germline CDR1 is SGHNT and CDR2 YYREEE (reference sequence). DNA for the CDR3: TGTGCCAGCAGCCACCCTACAATGGGCACTGAAGCTTTCTTT. Protein sequence: CASSHPTMGTEAFF.

The CDR3 spells CATLGVDKGAEAFF. The CDR3 DNA reads as TGTGCCACCCTAGGTGTTGATAAAGGCGCTGAAGCTTTCTTT. The V call is TRBV19, the J call TRBJ1-1; D ambiguous. The germline V gene has CDR1 LNHDA and CDR2 SQIVND (reference sequence). The CDR3 consists of 14 residues. The V end was cut by 10 bases, the J end by 6 bases, with 21 bases between.

The chain couples TRBV5-4 to TRBJ1-2; D is uncertain. CDR3 size: 14 residues. CDR1 is SGHNT and CDR2 is YYREEE in the germline V gene (reference sequence). V gave up 0 bases and J gave up 1 base, with 7 bases separating them. The DNA of the CDR3 is TGTGCCAGCAGCTTGGAACGACATAACTATGGCTACACCTTC. The encoded protein is CASSLERHNYGYTF.

The rearrangement links TRBV30 to TRBJ2-7; TRBD1 matches at 7 bases. V shed 6 bases and J 2 bases; nucleotides not matched to a gene: 16. This CDR3 has 16 amino acids. CDR1 is GTSNPN, CDR2 SVGIG, per germline (reference sequence). This chain's CDR3 is CACRKGALGNTYEQYF. CDR3 sequence (DNA): TGTGCCTGTCGGAAGGGGGCTTTGGGGAATACCTACGAGCAGTACTTC.

This sequence joins TRBV4-3 and TRBJ2-1; 7 bases agree with TRBD2. Looked up from germline, CDR1 is LGHNA and CDR2 is YSLEER. V gave up 0 bases and J gave up 0 bases; unmatched junction bases: 5. The CDR3 runs to 17 residues. Written as DNA, the CDR3 is TGCGCCAGCAGCCAAGATCCGCGCGGGAGCTCCTACAATGAGCAGTTCTTC. It codes for CASSQDPRGSSYNEQFF.

V is TRBV6-4 and J is TRBJ1-5, with D unresolved. The germline V gene has CDR1 MRHNA and CDR2 SNTAGT. V gave up 6 bases and J gave up 4 bases, with 10 bases separating them. CDR3 length equals 13 residues. The CDR3 loop is CASSPELNQPQHF. For the CDR3, the DNA is TGTGCCAGCAGCCCCGAGTTGAATCAGCCCCAGCATTTT.

V gene TRBV6-1 combines with J gene TRBJ2-7, with 7 bases aligning to TRBD1. The CDR3 has 15 residues. V was pared by 2 bases and J by 4 bases, with 8 bases of the junction left unmatched. Germline CDR1 and CDR2: MNHNS and SASEGT. The CDR3 sequence is CASSESRQGPYEQYF. The DNA for the CDR3 is TGTGCCAGCAGTGAATCGAGACAGGGACCTTACGAGCAGTACTTC.

This clone occurred a few times. The chain combines TRBV4-1 with TRBJ1-5, with unresolved D. The CDR3 covers 14 residues. The V and J ends lost 0 bases and 3 bases respectively, with 6 bases between them. Germline V gene data show CDR1 as MGHRA and CDR2 as YSYEKL. The CDR3 DNA is TGCGCCAGCAGCCAAGAGGGGATCAATCAGCCCCAGCATTTT. Translating it yields CASSQEGINQPQHF.

This clone was found once. The V and J genes are TRBV19 and TRBJ1-1, with 7 bases fitting TRBD1. CDR1 is LNHDA and CDR2 is SQIVND in the germline V gene (reference sequence). Trimming removed 8 bases from V and 4 bases from J; junction bases left unmatched: 4. CDR3 length equals 12 residues. CDR3 coding DNA: TGTGCCAGTGCTCCAGGGGGCACTGAAGCTTTCTTT. It is translated as CASAPGGTEAFF. The full variable domain, rest sourced from reference TRBV19 and TRBJ1-1, is DGGITQSPKYLFRKEGQNVTLSCEQNLNHDAMYWYRQDPGQGLRLIYYSQIVNDFQKGDIAEGYSVSREKKESFPLTVTSAQKNPTAFYLCASAPGGTEAFFGQGTRLTVV.

For the CDR3, the DNA is TGCGCCAGCAGCTTCGGAGGCACCTCCTACGAGCAGTACTTC. As protein: CASSFGGTSYEQYF. V usage is TRBV5-1 and J usage is TRBJ2-7, with D perhaps matching TRBD2 (5 bases). CDR3 length: 14 residues. Germline loops: CDR1 SGHRS, CDR2 YFSETQ. V was trimmed by 2 bases and J by 0 bases, leaving 9 bases between them.

V usage is TRBV21-1 and J usage is TRBJ2-7; the DNA was not used to check the table's D call, TRBD1. TRBV21-1 is reported as a pseudogene. This CDR3 has 17 residues. The CDR3 nucleotides read TGTGCCAGCAGCAAAACCCCTCCCCCAGGGCTCATCGGCGAGCAGTACTTC. Amino acids: CASSKTPPPGLIGEQYF.

The count of this clone is one. The chain links TRBV5-6 to TRBJ2-7, with 7 bases identical to TRBD1. V shed 0 bases, J shed 4 bases, and the junction held 13 bases outside the gene matches. Germline V lookup: CDR1 SGHDT, CDR2 YYEEEE. This CDR3 is built from 17 residues. CDR3: CASSLDETGLVVYEQYF. The CDR3 coding sequence is TGTGCCAGCAGCTTGGACGAGACAGGGCTAGTGGTATACGAGCAGTACTTC.

The chain combines TRBV9 with TRBJ2-7; possible D gene TRBD1, 6 bases. The CDR3 consists of 16 residues. CDR1 SGDLS and CDR2 YYNGEE come from the germline V gene. Trimming cost V 2 bases and J 2 bases, with 17 bases left between them. This CDR3 reads CASSVAGVGGPYEQYF. The CDR3 bases are TGTGCCAGCAGCGTCGCAGGGGTAGGGGGACCCTACGAGCAGTACTTC.

V and J are TRBV5-1 and TRBJ1-2; tentative D call: TRBD1 (6 bases). Trimming took off 0 bases at V and 3 bases at J, with 15 bases between the two ends. This CDR3 is 16 amino acids long. Germline CDR1 reads SGHRS; CDR2 reads YFSETQ. CDR3 DNA: TGCGCCAGCAGCTTGGGGCCACGGGGGCCTGACTATGGCTACACCTTC. Its protein product is CASSLGPRGPDYGYTF. Filled out from reference TRBV5-1 and TRBJ1-2, the complete variable domain reads KAGVTQTPRYLIKTRGQQVTLSCSPISGHRSVSWYQQTPGQGLQFLFEYFSETQRNKGNFPGRFSGRQFSNSRSEMNVSTLELGDSALYLCASSLGPRGPDYGYTFGSGTRLTVV.

This clone was seen a handful of times. This chain links TRBV28 with TRBJ2-7, with D unresolved. V shed 6 bases and J shed 11 bases, with 17 bases lying between them. The CDR3 loop spans 12 amino acids. Per germline, CDR1 MDHEN and CDR2 SYDVKM. In nucleotides, the CDR3 is TGTGCCAGCAGCCAACAAGTACGAGTCGAGTACTTC. This gives the protein CASSQQVRVEYF. Drawing the rest from reference TRBV28 and TRBJ2-7, the complete variable domain is DVKVTQSSRYLVKRTGEKVFLECVQDMDHENMFWYRQDPGLGLRLIYFSYDVKMKEKGDIPEGYSVSREKKERFSLILESASTNQTSMYLCASSQQVRVEYFGPGTRLTVT.

This clone was counted a single time. The rearrangement joins TRBV27 to TRBJ1-3; the D gene is possibly TRBD1 (5 bases). This CDR3 region has 17 residues. Deletions cut 2 bases from V and 0 bases from J, with 14 bases between. CDR1 is MNHEY, CDR2 SMNVEV, per germline (reference sequence). CDR3 sequence: CASSLRGDSYSGNTIYF. CDR3 DNA sequence: TGTGCCAGCAGTTTAAGAGGTGACAGCTACTCTGGAAACACCATATATTTT.